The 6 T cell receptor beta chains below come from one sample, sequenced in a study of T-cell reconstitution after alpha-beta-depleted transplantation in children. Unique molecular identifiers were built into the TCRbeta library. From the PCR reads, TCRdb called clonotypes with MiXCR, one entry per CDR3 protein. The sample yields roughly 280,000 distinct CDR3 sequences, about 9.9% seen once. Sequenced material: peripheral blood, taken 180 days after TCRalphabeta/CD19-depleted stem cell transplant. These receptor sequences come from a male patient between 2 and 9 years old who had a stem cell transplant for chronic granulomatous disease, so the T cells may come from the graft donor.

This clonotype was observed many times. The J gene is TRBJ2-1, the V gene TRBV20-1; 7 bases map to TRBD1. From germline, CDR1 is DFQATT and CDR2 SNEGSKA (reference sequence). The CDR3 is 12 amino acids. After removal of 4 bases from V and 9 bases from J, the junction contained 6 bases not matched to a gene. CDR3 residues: CSATRQGGEQFF. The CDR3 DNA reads TGCAGTGCTACCAGACAGGGCGGTGAGCAGTTCTTC.

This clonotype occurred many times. Here the CDR3 DNA reads TGCGCCAGCAGACCTCTGGACAGGGACACCTACGAGCAGTACTTC. Residues: CASRPLDRDTYEQYF. The chain has TRBV5-1 and TRBJ2-7, with 8 bases fitting TRBD1. The germline CDR1 and CDR2 sequences are SGHRS and YFSETQ. Unmatched junction bases numbered 9, after V lost 5 bases and J lost 2 bases. The CDR3 has 15 amino acids.

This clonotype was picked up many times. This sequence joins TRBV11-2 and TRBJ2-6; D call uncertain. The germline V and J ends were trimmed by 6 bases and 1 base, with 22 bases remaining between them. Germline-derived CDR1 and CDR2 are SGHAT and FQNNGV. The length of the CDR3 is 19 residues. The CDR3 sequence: CASSQYTGPTQSGANVLTF. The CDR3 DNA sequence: TGTGCCAGCAGTCAGTATACGGGCCCTACCCAGTCTGGGGCCAACGTCCTGACTTTC. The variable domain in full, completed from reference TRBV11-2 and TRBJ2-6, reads EAGVAQSPRYKIIEKRQSVAFWCNPISGHATLYWYQQILGQGPKLLIQFQNNGVVDDSQLPKDRFSAERLKGVDSTLKIQPAKLEDSAVYLCASSQYTGPTQSGANVLTFGAGSRLTVL.

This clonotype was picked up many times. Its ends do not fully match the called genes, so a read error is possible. Here the CDR3 reads CASSESRGFQETQYF. CDR3 nucleotide sequence: TGTGCTAGCAGCGAATCTCGGGGATTCCAAGAGACCCAGTACTTC. The rearrangement joins TRBV7-7 to TRBJ2-5; D possibly corresponds to TRBD2 (5 bases). This CDR3 region has 15 residues. Germline CDR1 and CDR2: SSHAT and FNYEAQ (reference sequence).

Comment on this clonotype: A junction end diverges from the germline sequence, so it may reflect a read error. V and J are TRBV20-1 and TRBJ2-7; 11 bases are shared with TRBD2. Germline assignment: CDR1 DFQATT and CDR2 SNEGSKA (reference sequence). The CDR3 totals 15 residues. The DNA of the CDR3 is TGCAGTGCGTGGACCGGGACTAGCGGAACCTACGAGCAGTCCTTC. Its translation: CSAWTGTSGTYEQSF.

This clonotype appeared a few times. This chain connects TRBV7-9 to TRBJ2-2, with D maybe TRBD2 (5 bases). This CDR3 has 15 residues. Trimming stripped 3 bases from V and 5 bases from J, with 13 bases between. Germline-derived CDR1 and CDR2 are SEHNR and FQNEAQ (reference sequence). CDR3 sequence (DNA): TGTGCCAGCAGCTTCGAGCATTCGGGAACCGGGGAGCTGTTTTTT. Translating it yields CASSFEHSGTGELFF.